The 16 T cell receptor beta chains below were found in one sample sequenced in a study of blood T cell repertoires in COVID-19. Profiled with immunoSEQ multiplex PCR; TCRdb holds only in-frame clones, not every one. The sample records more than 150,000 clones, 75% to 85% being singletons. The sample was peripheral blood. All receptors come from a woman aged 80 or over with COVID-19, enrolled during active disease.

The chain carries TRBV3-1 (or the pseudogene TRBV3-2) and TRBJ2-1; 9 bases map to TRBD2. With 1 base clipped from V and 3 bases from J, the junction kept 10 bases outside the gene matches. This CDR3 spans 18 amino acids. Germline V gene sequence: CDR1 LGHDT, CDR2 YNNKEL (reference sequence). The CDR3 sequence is CASSQALREGGDYNEQFF. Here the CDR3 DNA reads TGTGCCAGCAGCCAAGCTTTGCGGGAGGGAGGGGACTACAATGAGCAGTTCTTC.

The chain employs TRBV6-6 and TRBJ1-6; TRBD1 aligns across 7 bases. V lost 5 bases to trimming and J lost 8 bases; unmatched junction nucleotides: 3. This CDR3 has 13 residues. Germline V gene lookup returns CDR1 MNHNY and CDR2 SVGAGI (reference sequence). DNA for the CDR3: TGTGCCAGCAGTCCCGGGACAGATTCACCCCTCCACTTT. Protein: CASSPGTDSPLHF.

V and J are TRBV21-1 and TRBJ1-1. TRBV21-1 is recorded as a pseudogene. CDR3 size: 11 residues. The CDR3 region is CASSIPTGAFF. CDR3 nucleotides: TGTGCCAGCAGCATTCCGACGGGGGCTTTCTTT.

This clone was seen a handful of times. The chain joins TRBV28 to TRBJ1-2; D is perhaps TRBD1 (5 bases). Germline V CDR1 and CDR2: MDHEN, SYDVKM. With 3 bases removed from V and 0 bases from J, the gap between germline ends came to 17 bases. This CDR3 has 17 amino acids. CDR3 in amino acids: CASSLARGNPTNYGYTF. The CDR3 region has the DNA TGTGCCAGCAGTTTGGCGCGGGGCAACCCCACTAACTATGGCTACACCTTC.

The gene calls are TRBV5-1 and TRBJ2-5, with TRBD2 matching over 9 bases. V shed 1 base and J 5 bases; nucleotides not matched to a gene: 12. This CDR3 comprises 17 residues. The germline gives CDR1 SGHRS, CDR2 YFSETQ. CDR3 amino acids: CASSLTAGGPPGETQYF. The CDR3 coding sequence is TGCGCCAGCAGCTTGACAGCGGGAGGCCCCCCCGGGGAGACCCAGTACTTC.

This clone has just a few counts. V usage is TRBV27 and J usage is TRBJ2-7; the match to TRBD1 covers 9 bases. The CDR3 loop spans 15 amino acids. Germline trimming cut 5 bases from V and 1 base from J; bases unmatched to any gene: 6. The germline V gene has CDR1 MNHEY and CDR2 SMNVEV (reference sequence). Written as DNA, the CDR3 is TGTGCCAGCAGTATAAGACAGGGGGGGTCCTACGAGCAGTACTTC. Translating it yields CASSIRQGGSYEQYF.

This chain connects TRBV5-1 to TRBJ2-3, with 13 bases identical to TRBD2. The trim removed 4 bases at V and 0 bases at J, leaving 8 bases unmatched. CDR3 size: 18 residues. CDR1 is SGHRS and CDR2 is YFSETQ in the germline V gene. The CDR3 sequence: CASSPGTSGTSSTDTQYF. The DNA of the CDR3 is TGCGCCAGCAGCCCCGGGACTAGCGGGACGTCTAGCACAGATACGCAGTATTTT.

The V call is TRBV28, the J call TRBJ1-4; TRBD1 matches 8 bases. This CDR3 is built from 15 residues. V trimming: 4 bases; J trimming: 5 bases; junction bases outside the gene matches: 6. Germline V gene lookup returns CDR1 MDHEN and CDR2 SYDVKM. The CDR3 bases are TGTGCCAGCAGTTCTCCTCGGACAGGGAATGAAAAACTGTTTTTT. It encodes CASSSPRTGNEKLFF.

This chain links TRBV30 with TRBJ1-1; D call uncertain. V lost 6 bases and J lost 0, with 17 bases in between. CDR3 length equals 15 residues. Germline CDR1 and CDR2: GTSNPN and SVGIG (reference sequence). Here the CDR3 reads CACNRVFFMNTEAFF. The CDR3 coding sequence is TGTGCCTGCAACCGGGTGTTTTTTATGAACACTGAAGCTTTCTTT.

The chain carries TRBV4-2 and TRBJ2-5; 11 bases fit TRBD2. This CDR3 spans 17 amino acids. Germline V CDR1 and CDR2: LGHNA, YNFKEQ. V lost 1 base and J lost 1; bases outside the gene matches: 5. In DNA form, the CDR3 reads TGTGCCAGCAGCCAAGTCATCGGGACTAGCGGCCAAGAGACCCAGTACTTC. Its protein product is CASSQVIGTSGQETQYF.

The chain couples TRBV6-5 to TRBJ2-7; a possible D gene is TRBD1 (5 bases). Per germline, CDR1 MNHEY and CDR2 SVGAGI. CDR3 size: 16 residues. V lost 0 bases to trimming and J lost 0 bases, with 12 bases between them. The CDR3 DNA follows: TGTGCCAGCAGTTACTCCCGCAGGGCTTCCTCCTACGAGCAGTACTTC. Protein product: CASSYSRRASSYEQYF.

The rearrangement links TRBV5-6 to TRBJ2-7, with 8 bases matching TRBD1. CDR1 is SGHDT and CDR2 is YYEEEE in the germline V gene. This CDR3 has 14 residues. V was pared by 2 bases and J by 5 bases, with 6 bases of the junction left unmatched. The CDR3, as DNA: TGTGCCAGCAGCTTCAGGACAGGGTCCCACGAGCAGTACTTC. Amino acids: CASSFRTGSHEQYF.

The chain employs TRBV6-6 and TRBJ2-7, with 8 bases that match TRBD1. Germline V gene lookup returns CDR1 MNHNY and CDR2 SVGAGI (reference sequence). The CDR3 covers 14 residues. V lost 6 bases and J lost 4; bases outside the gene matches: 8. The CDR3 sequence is CASSPGQGVYEQYF. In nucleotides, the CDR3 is TGTGCCAGCAGCCCCGGACAGGGAGTGTACGAGCAGTACTTC.

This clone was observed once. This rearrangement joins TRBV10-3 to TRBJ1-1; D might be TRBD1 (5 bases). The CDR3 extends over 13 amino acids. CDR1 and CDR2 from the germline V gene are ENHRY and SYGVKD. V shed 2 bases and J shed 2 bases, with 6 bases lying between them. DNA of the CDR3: TGTGCCATCAGTGAGGGGGCTAACACTGAAGCTTTCTTT. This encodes CAISEGANTEAFF.

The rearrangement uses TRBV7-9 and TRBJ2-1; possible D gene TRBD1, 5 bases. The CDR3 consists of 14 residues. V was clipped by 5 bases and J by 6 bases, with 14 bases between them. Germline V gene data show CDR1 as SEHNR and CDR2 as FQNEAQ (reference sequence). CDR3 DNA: TGTGCCAGCAGCGTCGGCCAAAGGGGCAATGAGCAGTTCTTC. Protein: CASSVGQRGNEQFF.

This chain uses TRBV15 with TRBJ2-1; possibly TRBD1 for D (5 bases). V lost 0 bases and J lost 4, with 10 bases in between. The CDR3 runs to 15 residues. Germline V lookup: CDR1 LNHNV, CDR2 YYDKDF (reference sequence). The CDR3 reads CATSRDQKGYNEQFF. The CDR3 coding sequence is TGTGCCACCAGCAGAGATCAGAAGGGGTACAATGAGCAGTTCTTC.